This is a list of T cell receptor beta chains from one sample in a study of type 1 regulatory T cells. TCRdb called the reads again in MiXCR, with one record for every CDR3 protein. Of tens of thousands of distinct CDR3 sequences listed, less than 25% are singletons. Their antigens are not known. The sample comprised cultured type 1 regulatory T (Tr1) cells, either the whole culture or a sorted fraction (not recorded which). The source of these receptors is a human donor in good health. CDR3s include the opening cysteine and the closing phenylalanine or tryptophan. A D gene is named only where the DNA matches it firmly. Clone size is shown for a subset of rows, as once, few, many or a class of expanded clone.

v_call	j_call	d_call	clone_size	cdr3_nt	cdr3_aa
TRBV20-1	TRBJ1-5	TRBD1	few	TGCAGTGCTAGTTCGCAGGGGGCCGCTCAGCCCCAGCATTTT	CSASSQGAAQPQHF
TRBV5-5	TRBJ2-3	.	.	TGTGCCAGCAGCTTGGGGAGGGCGGGCGAGGCACATACGCAGTATTTT	CASSLGRAGEAHTQYF
TRBV7-8	TRBJ2-2	.	many	TGTGCCAGCAGCTTGCAAACCGGGGAGCTGTTTTTT	CASSLQTGELFF
TRBV9	TRBJ2-1	TRBD2	many	TGTGCCAGCAGCCCTACGGGGACTAGCGGTTACAATGAGCAGTTCTTC	CASSPTGTSGYNEQFF
TRBV5-1	TRBJ2-7	TRBD1	.	TGCGTCAGCAGCTTGACAGGGGGCTCCGAGCAGTACTTC	CVSSLTGGSEQYF
TRBV19	TRBJ1-1	TRBD1	few	TGTGCCAGTAGTATAAACAGGGGGACTGAAGCTTTCTTT	CASSINRGTEAFF
TRBV20-1	TRBJ2-5	.	.	TGCAGTGCTAAAGTCATCACGGGACGGAGTATGGAGACCCAGTACTTC	CSAKVITGRSMETQYF
TRBV5-1	TRBJ2-7	.	once	TGCGCCAGCAGCTTGGGATGGACGGGGGATGACGAGCAGTACTTC	CASSLGWTGDDEQYF
TRBV29-1	TRBJ2-1	TRBD2	.	TGCAGCGTTGGGGCTAGCGGGTTCAACAATGAGCAGTTCTTC	CSVGASGFNNEQFF
TRBV24-1	TRBJ1-1	.	few	TGTGCCACCAGGGGGGACGCAGTCAACACTGAAGCTTTCTTT	CATRGDAVNTEAFF
TRBV5-1	TRBJ2-1	.	.	TGCGCCAGCAGCTTGGGCGGTTATGCGGAACAGCAGTTCTTC	CASSLGGYAEQQFF
TRBV5-1	TRBJ2-4	TRBD2	few	TGCGCCAGCAGCTTGCGTCCTAGCGGGAATGAAAACATTCAGTACTTC	CASSLRPSGNENIQYF
TRBV30	TRBJ1-1	.	few	TGTGCCTGGAGTCACCAGGGACGTTGGACTGAAGCTTTCTTT	CAWSHQGRWTEAFF
TRBV5-1	TRBJ2-7	TRBD2	.	TGCGCCAGCAGCTTGGTTAGCGGGTTAAACGAGCAGTACTTC	CASSLVSGLNEQYF
TRBV11-2	TRBJ2-2	TRBD1	.	TGTGCCAGCAGCTTAGCGTGGACAGGGACCGGGGAGCTGTTTTTT	CASSLAWTGTGELFF
TRBV6-5	TRBJ1-2	.	.	TGTGCCAGCAGTTATCAGGGTAACTATGGCTACACCTTC	CASSYQGNYGYTF
TRBV24-1	TRBJ2-1	TRBD2	once	TGTGCCACCAGTGATCCTTTGACTAGCGGGGGTCCCAATGAGCAGTTCTTC	CATSDPLTSGGPNEQFF
TRBV9	TRBJ2-1	.	.	TGTGCCAGCAGCGTAGTTGGAACCAACAATGAGCAGTTCTTC	CASSVVGTNNEQFF
TRBV7-2	TRBJ2-3	.	few	TGTGCCAGCAGCACGATGGGTAGGGGTACAGATACGCAGTATTTT	CASSTMGRGTDTQYF
TRBV5-1	TRBJ1-2	.	.	TGCGCCAGCAGGGGGTACTATGGCTACACCTTC	CASRGYYGYTF
TRBV20-1	TRBJ2-1	TRBD1	few	TGCAGTGCTAGAATACAGGGGGCGCGGAATGAGCAGTTCTTC	CSARIQGARNEQFF
TRBV4-2	TRBJ2-3	TRBD2	.	TGTGCCAGCAGCCAAGAAGTGACTAGCGGGAGAGATACGCAGTATTTT	CASSQEVTSGRDTQYF
TRBV28	TRBJ1-3	.	.	TGTGCCAGCAGTTCCTTCGGGTCGAACACCATATATTTT	CASSSFGSNTIYF
TRBV29-1	TRBJ2-2	.	.	TGCAGCGCCCGGGTGGGTGGCTCGGCCACCGGGGAGCTGTTTTTT	CSARVGGSATGELFF
TRBV6-1	TRBJ2-7	.	.	TGTGCCAGCAGTGAAGGTGGACGCGAGCAGTACTTC	CASSEGGREQYF
TRBV6-2/TRBV6-3	TRBJ2-3	.	.	TGTGCCAGCAGCCGACGGGGACTCCCTGTTAGGAGCACAGATACGCAGTATTTT	CASSRRGLPVRSTDTQYF
TRBV3-1	TRBJ1-6	.	few	TGTGCCAGCAGCCAAGGAGGCGGATCGTTATCACCCCTCCACTTT	CASSQGGGSLSPLHF
TRBV10-3	TRBJ1-1	.	.	TGTGCCATCAGTTCAGGGTTCACTGAAGCTTTCTTT	CAISSGFTEAFF
TRBV7-2	TRBJ2-5	TRBD2	.	TGTGCCAGCAGCTTAGCCTCCGCGGGAGGGCCGGGGTACTTC	CASSLASAGGPGYF
TRBV6-1	TRBJ2-7	.	.	TGTGCCAGCAGTGCCCGGAAGACAGCCATCTCCTCCTACGAGCAGTACTTC	CASSARKTAISSYEQYF
TRBV7-2	TRBJ2-2	.	few	TGTGCCAGCAGCTTAAGGGCCCCGAACACCGGGGAGCTGTTTTTT	CASSLRAPNTGELFF
TRBV5-1	TRBJ2-7	.	.	TGCGCCAGCAGCCCCAGCGAACTAAACTACGAGCAGTACTTC	CASSPSELNYEQYF
TRBV28	TRBJ2-7	.	few	TGTGCCGGCCCTGGGGGCACCCCCTACGAGCAGTACTTC	CAGPGGTPYEQYF
TRBV20-1	TRBJ2-5	.	.	TGCAGTGCTCGAAGGGCGGGTAAAGAGACCCAGTACTTC	CSARRAGKETQYF
TRBV5-1	TRBJ1-1	.	.	TGCGCCAGCAGCCAGGGGAGGAACACTGAAGCTTTCTTT	CASSQGRNTEAFF
TRBV13	TRBJ2-3	.	.	TGTGCCAGCAGCCTCACCGTAGAAGATACGCAGTATTTT	CASSLTVEDTQYF
TRBV5-1	TRBJ1-1	.	many	TGCGCCAGCAGCCGTGACAGGAACACTGAAGCTTTCTTT	CASSRDRNTEAFF
TRBV5-1	TRBJ2-7	TRBD2	few	TGCGCCAGCAGCTTGGTAGGAGCGGGAGGTTACGAGCAGTACTTC	CASSLVGAGGYEQYF
TRBV18	TRBJ1-1	.	many	TGTGCCAGCTCTCCTATTAGGGGGGACACTGAAGCTTTCTTT	CASSPIRGDTEAFF
TRBV3-1	TRBJ2-1	.	few	TGTGCCAGCAGCCAAGTCCCGGGAGTGGACAATGAGCAGTTCTTC	CASSQVPGVDNEQFF
TRBV20-1	TRBJ2-4	.	few	TGCAGTGCTCCCAGTCCTCCAGCCAAAAACATTCAGTACTTC	CSAPSPPAKNIQYF
TRBV2	TRBJ2-7	.	once	TGTGCCAGCAGTGAGATGATCTACGAGCAGTACTTC	CASSEMIYEQYF
TRBV7-9	TRBJ2-1	TRBD2	.	TGTGCCAGCGATCCGGGACTAGCTAACTACAATGAGCAGTTCTTC	CASDPGLANYNEQFF
TRBV7-2	TRBJ2-2	.	once	TGTGCCAACCATAACTTTTTGACCGGGGAGCTGTTTTTT	CANHNFLTGELFF
TRBV5-5	TRBJ2-7	TRBD2	.	TGTGCCAGCAGCTTGTCGGTCCTAGCGGGAGGCGAGCAGTACTTC	CASSLSVLAGGEQYF
TRBV28	TRBJ2-3	.	.	TGTGCCAGCAGAGGCGCGGGAACCACAGATACGCAGTATTTT	CASRGAGTTDTQYF
TRBV7-7	TRBJ2-2	.	.	TGTGCTAGCAGCTTCTTATCGCAGGCCGGGGGGCCCGGGGAGCTGTTTTTT	CASSFLSQAGGPGELFF